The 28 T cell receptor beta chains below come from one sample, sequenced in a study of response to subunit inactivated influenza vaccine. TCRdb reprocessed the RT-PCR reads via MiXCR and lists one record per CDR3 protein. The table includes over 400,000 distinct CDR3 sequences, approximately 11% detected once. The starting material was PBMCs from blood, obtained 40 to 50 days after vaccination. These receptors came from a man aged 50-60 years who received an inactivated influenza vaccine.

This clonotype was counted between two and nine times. This CDR3 is CAIKKEATNEKLFF. The CDR3 DNA sequence: TGTGCCATCAAGAAAGAAGCAACTAATGAAAAACTGTTTTTT. The V gene is TRBV10-3, the J gene TRBJ1-4, with D hard to call. Trimming stripped 7 bases from V and 0 bases from J, with 9 bases between. The CDR3 length is 14 residues. CDR1 is ENHRY and CDR2 is SYGVKD in the germline V gene.

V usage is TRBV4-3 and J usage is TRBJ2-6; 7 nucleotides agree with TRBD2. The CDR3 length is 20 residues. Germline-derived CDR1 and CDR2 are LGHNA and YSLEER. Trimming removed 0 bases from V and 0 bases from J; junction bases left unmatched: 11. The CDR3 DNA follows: TGCGCCAGCAGCCAAGATGGGGCGGGGGACCCAATCTCTGGGGCCAACGTCCTGACTTTC. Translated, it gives CASSQDGAGDPISGANVLTF.

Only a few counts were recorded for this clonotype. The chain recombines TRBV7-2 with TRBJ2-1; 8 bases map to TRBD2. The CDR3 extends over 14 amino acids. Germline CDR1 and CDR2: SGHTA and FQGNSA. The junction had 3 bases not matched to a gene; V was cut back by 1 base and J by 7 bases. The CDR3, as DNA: TGTGCCAGCAGCTTAGGCGGGGGGCTTAATGAGCAGTTCTTC. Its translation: CASSLGGGLNEQFF. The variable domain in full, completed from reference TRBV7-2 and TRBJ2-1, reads GAGVSQSPSNKVTEKGKDVELRCDPISGHTALYWYRQSLGQGLEFLIYFQGNSAPDKSGLPSDRFSAERTGGSVSTLTIQRTQQEDSAVYLCASSLGGGLNEQFFGPGTRLTVL.

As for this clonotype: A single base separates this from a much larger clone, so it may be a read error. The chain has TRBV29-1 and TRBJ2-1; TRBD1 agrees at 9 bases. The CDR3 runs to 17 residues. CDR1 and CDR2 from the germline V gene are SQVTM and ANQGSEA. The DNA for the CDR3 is TGCAGCGTTGAAGGGTGGATTTGGGACAGGGATTACAATGAGCACTTCTTC. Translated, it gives CSVEGWIWDRDYNEHFF.

This chain's CDR3 is CASSQDGGTSGRSYNEQFF. In DNA, the CDR3 is TGTGCCAGCAGCCAAGATGGGGGGACTAGCGGGAGGTCCTACAATGAGCAGTTCTTC. The gene calls are TRBV3-1 and TRBJ2-1; 15 bases line up with TRBD2. CDR1 is LGHDT, CDR2 YNNKEL, per germline (reference sequence). The CDR3 covers 19 residues. After removal of 0 bases from V and 1 base from J, the junction contained 4 bases not matched to a gene.

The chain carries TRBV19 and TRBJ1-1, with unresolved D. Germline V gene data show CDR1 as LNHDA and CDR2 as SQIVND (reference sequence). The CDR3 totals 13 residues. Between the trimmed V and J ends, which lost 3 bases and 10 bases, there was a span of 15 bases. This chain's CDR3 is CASSISPSFPAFF. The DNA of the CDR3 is TGTGCCAGTAGTATTTCCCCAAGCTTCCCAGCTTTCTTT.

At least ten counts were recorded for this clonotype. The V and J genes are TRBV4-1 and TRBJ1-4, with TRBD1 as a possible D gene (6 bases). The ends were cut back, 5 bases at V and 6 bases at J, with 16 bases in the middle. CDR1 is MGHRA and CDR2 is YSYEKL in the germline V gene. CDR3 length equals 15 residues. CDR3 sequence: CASSEPTGYYEKLFF. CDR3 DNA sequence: TGCGCCAGCAGCGAACCGACAGGTTATTATGAAAAACTGTTTTTT.

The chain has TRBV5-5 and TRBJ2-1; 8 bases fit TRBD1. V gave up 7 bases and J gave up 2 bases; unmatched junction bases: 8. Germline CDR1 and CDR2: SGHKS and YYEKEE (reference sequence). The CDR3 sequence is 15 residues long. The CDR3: CASSRQGTTYNEQFF. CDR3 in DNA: TGTGCCAGCTCTAGACAGGGGACGACCTACAATGAGCAGTTCTTC.

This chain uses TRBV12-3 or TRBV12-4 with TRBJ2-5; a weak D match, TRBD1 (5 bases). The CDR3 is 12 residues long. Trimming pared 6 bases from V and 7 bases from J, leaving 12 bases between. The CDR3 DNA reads TGTGCCAGCAGCCGAAGGGGCAGGACCCAGTACTTC. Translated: CASSRRGRTQYF.

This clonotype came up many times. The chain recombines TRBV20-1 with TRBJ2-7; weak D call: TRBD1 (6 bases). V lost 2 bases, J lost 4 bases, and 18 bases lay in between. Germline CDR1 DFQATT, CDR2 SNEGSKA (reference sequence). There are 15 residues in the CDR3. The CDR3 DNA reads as TGCAGTGCTAGAAAACCTCGGGACAAACCTTACGAGCAGTACTTC. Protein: CSARKPRDKPYEQYF.

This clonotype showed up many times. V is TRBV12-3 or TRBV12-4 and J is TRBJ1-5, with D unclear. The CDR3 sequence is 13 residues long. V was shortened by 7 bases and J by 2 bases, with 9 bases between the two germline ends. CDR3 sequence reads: CASTTPGNQPQHF. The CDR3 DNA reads TGTGCCAGCACCACGCCCGGCAATCAGCCCCAGCATTTT.

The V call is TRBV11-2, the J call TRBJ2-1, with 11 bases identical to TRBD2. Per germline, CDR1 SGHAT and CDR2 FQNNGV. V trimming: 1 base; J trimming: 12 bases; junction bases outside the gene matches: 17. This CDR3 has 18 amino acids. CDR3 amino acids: CASSLVGSSGRGRVGQFF. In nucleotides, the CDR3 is TGTGCCAGCAGCTTAGTTGGGAGTAGCGGGAGGGGTCGGGTGGGGCAGTTCTTC.

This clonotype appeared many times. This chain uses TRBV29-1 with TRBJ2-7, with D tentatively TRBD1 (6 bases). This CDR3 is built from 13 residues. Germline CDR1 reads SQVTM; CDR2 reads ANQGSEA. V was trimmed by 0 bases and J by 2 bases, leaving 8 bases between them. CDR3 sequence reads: CSVEDRGTYEQYF. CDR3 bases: TGCAGCGTTGAAGACAGGGGAACCTACGAGCAGTACTTC.

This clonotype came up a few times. CDR3 nucleotides: TGTGCCAGCAGTCCCTCAACCGGGACAGGGGACTACGAGCAGTACTTC. Its translation: CASSPSTGTGDYEQYF. This sequence joins TRBV12-3 or TRBV12-4 and TRBJ2-7; 10 positions agree with TRBD1. J gave up 3 bases and V 5 bases, and 10 bases lay outside the gene matches. This CDR3 is built from 16 residues.

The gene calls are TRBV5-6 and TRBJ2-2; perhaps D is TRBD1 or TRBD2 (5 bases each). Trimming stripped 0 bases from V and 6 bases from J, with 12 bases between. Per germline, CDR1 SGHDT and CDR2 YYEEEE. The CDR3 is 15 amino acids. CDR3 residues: CASSLEWGMAGELFF. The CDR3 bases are TGTGCCAGCAGCTTGGAGTGGGGGATGGCCGGGGAGCTGTTTTTT. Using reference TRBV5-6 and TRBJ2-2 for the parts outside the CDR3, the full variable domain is DAGVTQSPTHLIKTRGQQVTLRCSPKSGHDTVSWYQQALGQGPQFIFQYYEEEERQRGNFPDRFSGHQFPNYSSELNVNALLLGDSALYLCASSLEWGMAGELFFGEGSRLTVL.

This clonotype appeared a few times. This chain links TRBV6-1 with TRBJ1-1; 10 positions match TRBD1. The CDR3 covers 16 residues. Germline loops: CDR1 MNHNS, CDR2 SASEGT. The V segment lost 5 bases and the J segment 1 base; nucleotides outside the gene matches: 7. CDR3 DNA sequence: TGTGCCAGCAGTCTCGCGGGACAGGGGTGGAACACTGAAGCTTTCTTT. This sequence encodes CASSLAGQGWNTEAFF.

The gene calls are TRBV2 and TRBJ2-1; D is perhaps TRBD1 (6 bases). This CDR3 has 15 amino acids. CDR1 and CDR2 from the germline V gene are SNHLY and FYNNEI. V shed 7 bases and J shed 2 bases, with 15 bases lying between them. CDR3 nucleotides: TGTGCCAGCATTCCTGCGGACAGTACCTACAATGAGCAGTTCTTC. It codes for CASIPADSTYNEQFF.

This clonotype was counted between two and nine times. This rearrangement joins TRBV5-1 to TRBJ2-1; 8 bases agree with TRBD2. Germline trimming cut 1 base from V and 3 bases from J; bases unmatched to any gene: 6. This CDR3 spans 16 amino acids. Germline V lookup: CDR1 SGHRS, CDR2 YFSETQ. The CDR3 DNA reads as TGCGCCAGCAGCTTGAATGCGGGGGGAAACTACAATGAGCAGTTCTTC. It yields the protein CASSLNAGGNYNEQFF.

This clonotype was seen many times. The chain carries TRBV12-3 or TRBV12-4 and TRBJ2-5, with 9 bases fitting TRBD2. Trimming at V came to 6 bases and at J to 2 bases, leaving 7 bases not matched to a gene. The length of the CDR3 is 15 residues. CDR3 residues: CASSASGTEQETQYF. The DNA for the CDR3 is TGTGCCAGCAGCGCTAGCGGGACAGAGCAAGAGACCCAGTACTTC.

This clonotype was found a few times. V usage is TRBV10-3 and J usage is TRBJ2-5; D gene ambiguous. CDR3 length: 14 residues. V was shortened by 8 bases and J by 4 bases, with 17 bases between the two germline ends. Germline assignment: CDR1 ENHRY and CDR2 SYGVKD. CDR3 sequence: CAIHDPTVGETQYF. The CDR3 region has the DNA TGTGCCATCCACGACCCGACGGTTGGAGAGACCCAGTACTTC.

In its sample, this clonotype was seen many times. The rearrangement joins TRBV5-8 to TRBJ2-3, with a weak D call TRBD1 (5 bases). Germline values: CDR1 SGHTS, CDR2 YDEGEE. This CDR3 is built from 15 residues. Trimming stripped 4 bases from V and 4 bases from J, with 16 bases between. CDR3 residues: CASSHRQYGADTQYF. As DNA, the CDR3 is TGTGCCAGCAGCCACCGACAGTATGGCGCAGATACGCAGTATTTT.

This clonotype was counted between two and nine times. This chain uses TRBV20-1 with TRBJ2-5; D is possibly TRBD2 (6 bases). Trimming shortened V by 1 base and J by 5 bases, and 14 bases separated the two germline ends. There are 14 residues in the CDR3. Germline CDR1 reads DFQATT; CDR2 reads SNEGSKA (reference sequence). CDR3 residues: CSARAGRGGETQYF. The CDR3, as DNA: TGCAGTGCTAGAGCGGGGCGCGGAGGGGAGACCCAGTACTTC.

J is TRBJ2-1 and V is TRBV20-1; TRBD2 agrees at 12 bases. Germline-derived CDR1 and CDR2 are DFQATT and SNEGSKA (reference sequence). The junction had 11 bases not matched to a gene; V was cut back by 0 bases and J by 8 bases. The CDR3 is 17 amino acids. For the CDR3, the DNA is TGCAGTGCTAGAGATCCTAGCGGGGGGGCTTCTGTCCATGAGCAGTTCTTC. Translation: CSARDPSGGASVHEQFF.

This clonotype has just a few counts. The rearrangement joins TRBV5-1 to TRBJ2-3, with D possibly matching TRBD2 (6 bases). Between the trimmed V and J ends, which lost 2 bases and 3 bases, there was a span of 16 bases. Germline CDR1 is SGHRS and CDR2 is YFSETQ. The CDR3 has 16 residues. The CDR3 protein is CASSLYSQSGTDTQYF. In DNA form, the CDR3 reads TGCGCCAGCAGCTTATACAGTCAAAGCGGGACAGATACGCAGTATTTT.

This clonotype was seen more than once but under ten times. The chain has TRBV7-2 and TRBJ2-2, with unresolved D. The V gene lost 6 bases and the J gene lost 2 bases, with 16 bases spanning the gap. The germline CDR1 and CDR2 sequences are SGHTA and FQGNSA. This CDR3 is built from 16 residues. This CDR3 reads CASRTGAGSNTGELFF. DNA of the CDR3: TGTGCCAGCAGGACTGGAGCAGGATCTAACACCGGGGAGCTGTTTTTT.

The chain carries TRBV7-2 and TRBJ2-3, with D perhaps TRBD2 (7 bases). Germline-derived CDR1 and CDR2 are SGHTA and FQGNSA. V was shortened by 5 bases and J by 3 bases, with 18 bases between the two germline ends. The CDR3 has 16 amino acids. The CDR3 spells CASSRWGGQGTDTQYF. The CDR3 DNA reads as TGTGCCAGCAGCCGGTGGGGGGGGCAGGGAACAGATACGCAGTATTTT.

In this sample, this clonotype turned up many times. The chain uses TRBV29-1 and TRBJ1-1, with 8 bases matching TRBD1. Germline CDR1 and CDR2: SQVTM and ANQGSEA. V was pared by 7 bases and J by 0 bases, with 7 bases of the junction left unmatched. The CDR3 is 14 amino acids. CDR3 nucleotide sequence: TGCAGCGGAAAAGCAGGGGGCTTGAACACTGAAGCTTTCTTT. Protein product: CSGKAGGLNTEAFF. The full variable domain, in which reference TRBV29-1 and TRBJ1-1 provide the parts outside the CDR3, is SAVISQKPSRDICQRGTSLTIQCQVDSQVTMMFWYRQQPGQSLTLIATANQGSEATYESGFVIDKFPISRPNLTFSTLTVSNMSPEDSSIYLCSGKAGGLNTEAFFGQGTRLTVV.

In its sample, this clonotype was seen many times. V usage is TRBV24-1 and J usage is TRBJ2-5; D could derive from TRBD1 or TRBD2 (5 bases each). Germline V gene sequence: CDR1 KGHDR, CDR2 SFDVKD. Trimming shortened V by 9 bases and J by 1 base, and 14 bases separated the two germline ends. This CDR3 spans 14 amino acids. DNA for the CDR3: TGTGCCACCGGGGGAGACGAATTCCAAGAGACCCAGTACTTC. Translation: CATGGDEFQETQYF.